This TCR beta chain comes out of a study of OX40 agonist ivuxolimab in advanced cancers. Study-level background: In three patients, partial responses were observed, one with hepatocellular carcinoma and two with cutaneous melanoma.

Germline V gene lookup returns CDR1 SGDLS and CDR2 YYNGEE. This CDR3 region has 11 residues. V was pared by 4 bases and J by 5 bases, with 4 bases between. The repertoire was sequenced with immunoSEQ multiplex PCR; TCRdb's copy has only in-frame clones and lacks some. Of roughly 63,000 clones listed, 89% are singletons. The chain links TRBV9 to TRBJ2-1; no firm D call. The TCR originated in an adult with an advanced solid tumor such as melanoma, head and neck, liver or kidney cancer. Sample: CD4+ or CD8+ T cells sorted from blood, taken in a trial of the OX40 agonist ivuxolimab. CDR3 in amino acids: CASSIDNEQFF. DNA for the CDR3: TGTGCCAGCAGCATAGACAATGAGCAGTTCTTC.